What follows are 30 T cell receptor beta chains derived from one specimen sequenced in a study of T-cell memory formation after mild COVID-19 (dated by TCRdb to the early 2020s). Library prep was done by 5' RACE. Reads for this sample came from an Illumina NovaSeq 6000. TCRdb reanalyzed the raw reads on its own, using fastp at Q25 for trimming and MiXCR for clone calling, and kept in-frame beta chains. CDR3 protein duplicates are merged, each entry listing the most common genes and DNA. For this sample there are around 340,000 distinct CDR3 sequences; approximately 15% appear just once. The ten largest account for 20% to 25% of the sample. The sequencing sample was made of PBMCs or a T cell subset sorted from them (not recorded which). These receptors were collected from a man aged 18 to 29 who had mild COVID-19 (a few samples of this study predate the infection). The sample titles of this study are shuffled in the database, so cell type and time point are left out; the donor was told from shared clones.

The CDR3 here is CASSFSGRLLSTDTQYF. CDR3 in DNA: TGTGCCAGCAGTTTCTCCGGCAGGCTCCTTAGCACAGATACGCAGTATTTT. J is TRBJ2-3 and V is TRBV27; D uncertain. Germline V lookup: CDR1 MNHEY, CDR2 SMNVEV (reference sequence). Trimming removed 3 bases at V and 0 bases at J, with 16 bases between. The CDR3 runs to 17 residues.

The chain recombines TRBV2 with TRBJ1-2; 8 bases align to TRBD1. With 1 base clipped from V and 4 bases from J, the junction kept 5 bases outside the gene matches. The length of the CDR3 is 15 residues. Germline V gene sequence: CDR1 SNHLY, CDR2 FYNNEI. The CDR3 reads CASSEVSQGGYGYTF. Here the CDR3 DNA reads TGTGCCAGCAGTGAAGTTTCACAGGGGGGCTATGGCTACACCTTC.

The chain combines TRBV10-3 with TRBJ1-6; 10 positions match TRBD1. Germline-derived CDR1 and CDR2 are ENHRY and SYGVKD. The CDR3 has 15 amino acids. With 2 bases clipped from V and 10 bases from J, the junction kept 5 bases outside the gene matches. The chain's CDR3 is CAISERGQGGSPLHF. The CDR3 DNA is TGTGCCATCAGTGAGAGAGGACAGGGGGGCTCACCCCTCCACTTT.

This clonotype was observed a few times. The chain employs TRBV5-1 and TRBJ2-3; 8 positions match TRBD1. This CDR3 is 17 amino acids long. V shed 0 bases and J 3 bases; nucleotides not matched to a gene: 9. Germline values: CDR1 SGHRS, CDR2 YFSETQ. The CDR3 is CASSLEGRTGTTDTQYF. The CDR3 DNA sequence: TGCGCCAGCAGCTTGGAAGGTAGGACAGGGACGACAGATACGCAGTATTTT.

This clonotype was picked up a small number of times. The J gene is TRBJ2-7, the V gene TRBV4-2, with 8 bases identical to TRBD2. CDR1 is LGHNA and CDR2 is YNFKEQ in the germline V gene. The CDR3 has 16 residues. V was pared by 4 bases and J by 2 bases, with 10 bases of the junction left unmatched. The DNA of the CDR3 is TGTGCCAGCAGCCCGGGAGACCGGGGGGGGACCTACGAGCAGTACTTC. Protein sequence: CASSPGDRGGTYEQYF.

The V gene is TRBV6-6, the J gene TRBJ2-1; TRBD2 matches 8 bases. Looked up from germline, CDR1 is MNHNY and CDR2 is SVGAGI (reference sequence). Trimming took 0 bases from V and 4 from J; bases not matched to a gene: 5. The CDR3 sequence is 16 residues long. Here the CDR3 DNA reads TGTGCCAGCAGTTACTCCGCGACTAGCGCATACAATGAGCAGTTCTTC. Residues: CASSYSATSAYNEQFF.

This clonotype came up many times. CDR3 nucleotides: TGTGCCAGCAGTTCTCAACGACTAGCGGAGCCAGATACGCAGTATTTT. As protein: CASSSQRLAEPDTQYF. V gene TRBV12-3 or TRBV12-4 combines with J gene TRBJ2-3; TRBD2 matches 9 bases. The CDR3 contains 16 residues. V shed 4 bases, J shed 4 bases, and the junction held 9 bases outside the gene matches.

This clonotype has ten or more counts. The V gene is TRBV5-1, the J gene TRBJ1-1, with a weak D call TRBD1 (6 bases). Per the germline V gene, CDR1 is SGHRS and CDR2 is YFSETQ. This CDR3 region has 15 residues. Deletions cut 0 bases from V and 3 bases from J, with 12 bases between. The CDR3 DNA reads TGCGCCAGCAGCTTGGTGACATCAGGGGACACTGAAGCTTTCTTT. Its protein is CASSLVTSGDTEAFF. Full variable domain (outside the CDR3, taken from reference TRBV5-1 and TRBJ1-1): KAGVTQTPRYLIKTRGQQVTLSCSPISGHRSVSWYQQTPGQGLQFLFEYFSETQRNKGNFPGRFSGRQFSNSRSEMNVSTLELGDSALYLCASSLVTSGDTEAFFGQGTRLTVV.

This clonotype was seen more than once but under ten times. V is TRBV6-2 or TRBV6-3 and J is TRBJ1-5, with D possibly being TRBD1 (5 bases). The CDR3 is 14 residues long. The germline V gene encodes CDR1 MNHEY and CDR2 SVGEGT. V gave up 5 bases and J gave up 7 bases, with 15 bases separating them. The CDR3 loop reads CASSGRGGRQPQHF. Here the CDR3 DNA reads TGTGCCAGCAGTGGTCGTGGGGGGAGACAGCCCCAGCATTTT.

Ten or more counts support this clonotype. The chain combines TRBV20-1 with TRBJ1-3; D unclear. V lost 0 bases to trimming and J lost 0 bases, with 12 bases between them. Germline CDR1 is DFQATT and CDR2 is SNEGSKA (reference sequence). CDR3 length: 16 amino acids. DNA for the CDR3: TGCAGTGCTAGAGATTTGGACTTCTCCTCTGGAAACACCATATATTTT. Amino acids: CSARDLDFSSGNTIYF.

This clonotype was seen more than once but under ten times. J is TRBJ2-5 and V is TRBV29-1; D gene uncertain. Between the trimmed V and J ends, which lost 1 base and 5 bases, there was a span of 14 bases. Per germline, CDR1 SQVTM and CDR2 ANQGSEA. The CDR3 contains 14 residues. Written as DNA, the CDR3 is TGCAGCGTTGAAGTGGTTGGGGTAGGGGAGACCCAGTACTTC. Amino acid sequence: CSVEVVGVGETQYF. Complete variable domain (other parts from reference TRBV29-1 and TRBJ2-5): SAVISQKPSRDICQRGTSLTIQCQVDSQVTMMFWYRQQPGQSLTLIATANQGSEATYESGFVIDKFPISRPNLTFSTLTVSNMSPEDSSIYLCSVEVVGVGETQYFGPGTRLLVL.

This clonotype was detected a few times. The chain uses TRBV4-2 and TRBJ2-7; a possible D gene is TRBD2 (6 bases). Per the germline V gene, CDR1 is LGHNA and CDR2 is YNFKEQ. CDR3 length: 15 residues. Trimming cost V 4 bases and J 4 bases, with 17 bases left between them. CDR3 region: CASSREGLAQYEQYF. The CDR3, as DNA: TGTGCCAGCAGCCGGGAAGGTCTAGCGCAGTACGAGCAGTACTTC.

This clonotype showed up just a few times. The chain combines TRBV7-9 with TRBJ2-5; TRBD2 matches 7 bases. Trimming removed 5 bases from V and 7 bases from J; junction bases left unmatched: 13. CDR3 length equals 15 residues. Germline assignment: CDR1 SEHNR and CDR2 FQNEAQ (reference sequence). The CDR3: CASSIVSSGQATQYF. CDR3 sequence (DNA): TGTGCCAGCAGCATCGTTTCTAGCGGCCAGGCGACCCAGTACTTC.

This clonotype was seen a handful of times. The chain recombines TRBV7-8 with TRBJ2-4; 7 nucleotides match TRBD2. J gave up 4 bases and V 2 bases, and 5 bases lay outside the gene matches. CDR3 length equals 15 residues. Germline V gene sequence: CDR1 SGHVS, CDR2 FQNEAQ. CDR3 in DNA: TGTGCCAGCAGCTTAACAAATAGCGGGAAAAACATTCAGTACTTC. The encoded protein is CASSLTNSGKNIQYF.

The chain recombines TRBV12-3 or TRBV12-4 with TRBJ1-5; weak D call: TRBD1 (5 bases). This CDR3 region has 15 residues. Between the trimmed V and J ends, which lost 4 bases and 5 bases, there was a span of 15 bases. CDR3 amino acids: CASSSGGKWHQPQHF. DNA of the CDR3: TGTGCCAGCAGTTCGGGGGGTAAATGGCATCAGCCCCAGCATTTT.

This clonotype has a count of ten or more. V and J are TRBV7-8 and TRBJ2-7, with TRBD1 identical over 8 bases. There are 15 residues in the CDR3. The J segment lost 1 base and the V segment lost 7 bases, leaving 9 bases of the junction unmatched. CDR1 SGHVS and CDR2 FQNEAQ come from the germline V gene. The CDR3: CASNPTGGQSYEQYV. CDR3 bases: TGTGCCAGCAACCCCACAGGGGGTCAGTCCTACGAGCAGTACGTC.

This clonotype has more than one count but fewer than ten. The chain carries TRBV18 and TRBJ2-1; D is tentatively TRBD1 or TRBD2 (5 bases each). Germline values: CDR1 KGHSH, CDR2 LQKENI. The CDR3 totals 15 residues. Trimming left V 3 bases short and J 6 bases short, with 15 bases between. The CDR3 sequence: CASSPSQGPLNEQFF. DNA for the CDR3: TGTGCCAGCTCACCTTCTCAGGGACCGCTCAATGAGCAGTTCTTC. Full variable domain (missing parts from reference TRBV18 and TRBJ2-1): NAGVMQNPRHLVRRRGQEARLRCSPMKGHSHVYWYRQLPEEGLKFMVYLQKENIIDESGMPKERFSAEFPKEGPSILRIQQVVRGDSAAYFCASSPSQGPLNEQFFGPGTRLTVL.

This clonotype has only a few counts. This sequence joins TRBV6-6 and TRBJ2-5; 10 bases align to TRBD2. Germline V gene lookup returns CDR1 MNHNY and CDR2 SVGAGI (reference sequence). V dropped 2 bases and J dropped 1; count of bases not matched to a gene: 7. The CDR3 length is 17 residues. The CDR3 loop reads CASSYGAGGLTQETQYF. CDR3 sequence (DNA): TGTGCCAGCAGTTACGGAGCGGGGGGGCTGACCCAAGAGACCCAGTACTTC.

This clonotype was observed a handful of times. A junction boundary mismatches the germline segment, possibly from a read error. V gene TRBV7-2 combines with J gene TRBJ1-2; D call uncertain. This CDR3 has 11 residues. CDR1 and CDR2 from the germline V gene are SGHTA and FQGNSA. The CDR3 spells CASGFGFGYTF. The CDR3 nucleotides read TGTGCCAGCGGCTTTGGGTTTGGCTACACCTTC.

The V gene is TRBV7-9, the J gene TRBJ1-2; the D gene is possibly TRBD1 (6 bases). Germline CDR1 reads SEHNR; CDR2 reads FQNEAQ (reference sequence). Trimming cost V 0 bases and J 8 bases, with 10 bases left between them. The CDR3 extends over 13 amino acids. The CDR3 spells CASSLAGGKGYTF. The CDR3 DNA reads as TGTGCCAGCAGCTTAGCCGGGGGCAAGGGCTACACCTTC.

The chain is built from TRBV9 and TRBJ2-1, with 9 bases fitting TRBD1. In germline, CDR1 is SGDLS, CDR2 YYNGEE. Trimming cost V 3 bases and J 4 bases; bases outside gene matches: 5. CDR3 size: 15 residues. The DNA for the CDR3 is TGTGCCAGCAGCGGAGGGACAGGGAAGTACAATGAGCAGTTCTTC. Translation: CASSGGTGKYNEQFF.

V gene TRBV7-3 combines with J gene TRBJ2-2; D is unclear. Trimming took off 5 bases at V and 6 bases at J, with 13 bases between the two ends. The length of the CDR3 is 14 residues. Germline loops: CDR1 SGHTA, CDR2 FQGTGA. Here the CDR3 DNA reads TGTGCCAGCAGCAAGGACCCCTCGGCCGGGGAGCTGTTTTTT. Translating it yields CASSKDPSAGELFF.

This clonotype was seen more than once but under ten times. The chain is built from TRBV18 and TRBJ2-4; no definite D call. Germline V gives CDR1 KGHSH, CDR2 LQKENI. The CDR3 totals 15 residues. V lost 0 bases to trimming and J lost 8 bases, with 14 bases between them. The CDR3 loop reads CASSPPSRVSDIQYF. CDR3 sequence (DNA): TGTGCCAGCTCACCACCGTCCCGCGTTTCAGACATTCAGTACTTC.

This clonotype was found a few times. The V gene is TRBV6-2 or TRBV6-3, the J gene TRBJ2-7; no clear D. Germline V lookup: CDR1 MNHEY, CDR2 SVGEGT. Trimming removed 10 bases from V and 8 bases from J, with 15 bases in between. This CDR3 comprises 11 residues. CDR3 DNA sequence: TGTGCCACCCTCAGAGGATCGCAGCAGTACGTC. This gives the protein CATLRGSQQYV.

This clonotype has at least ten counts. This rearrangement joins TRBV4-1 to TRBJ2-1; D is unresolved. The V gene lost 0 bases and the J gene lost 9 bases, with 9 bases spanning the gap. CDR3 length equals 13 residues. Germline values: CDR1 MGHRA, CDR2 YSYEKL. The CDR3 DNA sequence: TGCGCCAGCAGCCAAGAGTCATGGAGTGAGCAGTTCTTC. Encoded protein: CASSQESWSEQFF.

This chain connects TRBV6-2 or TRBV6-3 to TRBJ2-7, with D possibly matching TRBD1 (6 bases). CDR3 length: 13 residues. The V gene lost 7 bases and the J gene lost 2 bases, with 12 bases spanning the gap. The germline V gene has CDR1 MNHEY and CDR2 SVGEGT. The CDR3 is CASTFGDTYEQYV. CDR3 DNA sequence: TGTGCCAGCACCTTCGGGGACACCTACGAGCAGTACGTC.

This clonotype was seen many times. DNA for the CDR3: TGTGCCAGCAGTTGGGGGGGTGGCTACACCTTC. It yields the protein CASSWGGGYTF. The chain joins TRBV12-3 or TRBV12-4 to TRBJ1-2; maybe TRBD1 (5 bases). The CDR3 extends over 11 amino acids. V lost 4 bases and J 7 bases, leaving 7 bases between the germline ends.

V gene TRBV15 combines with J gene TRBJ2-7; no clear D gene. Trimming took off 1 base at V and 6 bases at J, with 10 bases between the two ends. The CDR3 extends over 13 amino acids. Germline V CDR1 and CDR2: LNHNV, YYDKDF (reference sequence). CDR3 coding DNA: TGTGCCACCAGCAGAGTTGGTGTGGGCGAGCAGTACGTC. This sequence encodes CATSRVGVGEQYV.

The chain recombines TRBV20-1 with TRBJ2-7; 10 bases line up with TRBD1. Germline CDR1 reads DFQATT; CDR2 reads SNEGSKA (reference sequence). The CDR3 contains 15 residues. Trimming removed 6 bases from V and 0 bases from J; junction bases left unmatched: 8. The CDR3 nucleotides are TGCAGTGCGGCCCCGGGACAGGGGAGCTCCTACGAGCAGTACTTC. It yields the protein CSAAPGQGSSYEQYF.

This clonotype turned up a few times. The chain links TRBV3-1 to TRBJ2-7; unclear D gene. This CDR3 spans 13 amino acids. Germline V gives CDR1 LGHDT, CDR2 YNNKEL (reference sequence). The V end was cut by 1 base, the J end by 3 bases, with 7 bases between. The CDR3 coding sequence is TGTGCCAGCAGCCAAGCACAGTTCTACGAGCAGTACTTC. Encoded protein: CASSQAQFYEQYF.